Listed below are T cell receptor beta chains from one sample, sequenced in a study of monozygotic twins with inflammatory bowel disease. Each CDR3 protein gets one entry in TCRdb, which reprocessed the 5' RACE reads and gives no DNA. This listing includes around 380,000 distinct CDR3 sequences. What was sequenced was blood. Every receptor here comes from a human donor with ulcerative colitis or Crohn's disease, or a healthy co-twin of an affected twin (not recorded which). Both conserved end residues are part of each CDR3.

J,V,CDR3
TRBJ2-2,TRBV11-1,CASSLPLALAGDTGELFF
TRBJ2-3,TRBV7-2,CASSLVAGVDTQYF
TRBJ2-1,TRBV9,CATQLHSSYNEQFF
TRBJ2-3,TRBV29-1,CSVDAFTDTQYF
TRBJ2-5,TRBV5-1,CASSLEDPGTQYF
TRBJ1-4,TRBV12-3/TRBV12-4,CASSPRGQATNEKLFF
TRBJ2-7,TRBV5-1,CASSLGDRTDYEQYF
TRBJ2-3,TRBV20-1,CSARFEGGSTDTQYF
TRBJ2-2,TRBV4-3,CASSQKTGVDTGELFF
TRBJ2-5,TRBV7-9,CASSLAGSYQETQYF
TRBJ2-7,TRBV11-2,CASSLNDRGRYEQYF
TRBJ2-7,TRBV20-1,CSATGTSGRAYEQYF
TRBJ2-5,TRBV28,CASPNDRPQETQYF
TRBJ2-3,TRBV7-7,CASSPGPIGADTQYF
TRBJ1-2,TRBV6-5,CASSYSENFYGYTF
TRBJ2-1,TRBV4-3,CASSPGPSGVEQFF
TRBJ1-1,TRBV18,CASSPIGSNTEAFF
TRBJ2-7,TRBV14,CASSPLGTAYEQYF
TRBJ2-5,TRBV15,CATSRVASGKETQYF
TRBJ2-3,TRBV29-1,CSVGASTDTQYF
TRBJ1-2,TRBV7-9,CASSLEPRGYTF
TRBJ2-5,TRBV4-1,CASSQAGTQETQYF
TRBJ1-4,TRBV7-9,CASSLDSEKLFF
TRBJ2-3,TRBV4-3,CASSQELGRTASQYF
TRBJ1-2,TRBV7-9,CASSFAGTLDGYTF
TRBJ2-6,TRBV5-6,CASSLPGTGGSGANVLTF
TRBJ2-7,TRBV6-6,CASVDANSYEQYF
TRBJ1-5,TRBV18,CASSPALGPQHF
TRBJ1-2,TRBV18,CASSSGANYGYTF
TRBJ2-2,TRBV7-2,CASSPPGLAPGELFF
TRBJ2-1,TRBV20-1,CSADANEYNEQFF
TRBJ2-3,TRBV19,CASSETAGHTDTQYF
TRBJ2-1,TRBV30,CAWKRDSSYNEQFF
TRBJ1-1,TRBV30,CAWSVRAQAFF
TRBJ2-1,TRBV24-1,CATSEAEGLYNEQFF
TRBJ2-2,TRBV7-2,CASSLGALAGNTGELFF
TRBJ1-3,TRBV19,CASTARQVGNTIYF
TRBJ1-1,TRBV11-2,CASSLDSGRVGNKEAFF
TRBJ1-6,TRBV20-1,CSAGTGGYNSPLHF
TRBJ2-2,TRBV27,CASGNTGITANTGELFF